The 14 T cell receptor beta chains given below trace back to one sample, sequenced in a study of blood T cell repertoires in COVID-19. The assay was immunoSEQ multiplex PCR, and TCRdb's table has in-frame clones only and misses some. The sample records approximately 110,000 clones, about 80% being singletons. Sequences were obtained from peripheral blood. The receptors were gathered from a woman between 45 and 65 years old with acute or convalescent COVID-19.

The chain has TRBV2 and TRBJ1-4, with D perhaps TRBD1 (6 bases). Between the trimmed V and J ends, which lost 4 bases and 5 bases, there was a span of 14 bases. The germline CDR1 and CDR2 sequences are SNHLY and FYNNEI. The CDR3 is 15 amino acids. The CDR3 protein is CASSGGQVTNEKLFF. In DNA, the CDR3 is TGTGCCAGCAGTGGGGGGCAGGTGACAAATGAAAAACTGTTTTTT.

This chain links TRBV18 with TRBJ1-1; 11 bases are a match to TRBD1. CDR3 length: 16 amino acids. Germline V CDR1 and CDR2: KGHSH, LQKENI. J gave up 2 bases and V 3 bases, and 5 bases lay outside the gene matches. DNA for the CDR3: TGTGCCAGCTCACCGTCCAGGACAGGGGGCAACACTGAAGCTTTCTTT. Protein: CASSPSRTGGNTEAFF.

The chain joins TRBV5-4 to TRBJ1-3; 8 bases map to TRBD1. The trim removed 2 bases at V and 4 bases at J, leaving 5 bases unmatched. The CDR3 length is 15 residues. CDR1 SGHNT and CDR2 YYREEE come from the germline V gene (reference sequence). CDR3 residues: CASSFGGQAGNTIYF. CDR3 nucleotide sequence: TGTGCCAGCAGCTTTGGGGGACAGGCCGGAAACACCATATATTTT.

The rearrangement links TRBV30 to TRBJ1-3; weak D call: TRBD1 (5 bases). The CDR3 is made up of 13 amino acids. The V end lost 6 bases, the J end lost 0 bases, and 9 bases lay between the germline ends. CDR1 is GTSNPN and CDR2 is SVGIG in the germline V gene (reference sequence). For the CDR3, the DNA is TGTGCCTGTGGGGCCAACTCTGGAAACACCATATATTTT. This encodes CACGANSGNTIYF.

V and J are TRBV7-2 and TRBJ1-2; tentatively, D is TRBD1 (5 bases). With 5 bases removed from V and 6 bases from J, the gap between germline ends came to 22 bases. Germline V gene data show CDR1 as SGHTA and CDR2 as FQGNSA. This CDR3 comprises 16 residues. The CDR3 is CASSVLGVSGVDGYTF. The CDR3 nucleotides are TGTGCCAGCAGCGTCCTGGGGGTTTCGGGAGTCGATGGCTACACCTTC.

The chain recombines TRBV10-3 with TRBJ1-4, with D tentatively TRBD1 (5 bases). Germline V gene lookup returns CDR1 ENHRY and CDR2 SYGVKD. Trimming shortened V by 6 bases and J by 5 bases, and 22 bases separated the two germline ends. The length of the CDR3 is 17 residues. The CDR3 loop reads CAISVQAPSMGNEKLFF. The CDR3 nucleotides read TGTGCCATCAGCGTACAGGCCCCGAGCATGGGGAATGAAAAACTGTTTTTT.

The chain joins TRBV19 to TRBJ1-1, with 10 positions matching TRBD1. Germline values: CDR1 LNHDA, CDR2 SQIVND (reference sequence). CDR3 length: 16 amino acids. J gave up 0 bases and V 5 bases, and 6 bases lay outside the gene matches. DNA for the CDR3: TGTGCCAGTAGTCCGGACAGGGGGAAGATGAACACTGAAGCTTTCTTT. It encodes CASSPDRGKMNTEAFF.

The chain links TRBV9 to TRBJ1-3; D is unclear. CDR3 length: 13 residues. CDR1 is SGDLS, CDR2 YYNGEE, per germline. Deletions cut 0 bases from V and 4 bases from J, with 5 bases between. As DNA, the CDR3 is TGTGCCAGCAGCGTAGCCGGGGGAAACACCATATATTTT. It yields the protein CASSVAGGNTIYF.

The chain has TRBV9 and TRBJ2-1; TRBD1 aligns across 8 bases. The CDR3 sequence is 16 residues long. The germline CDR1 and CDR2 sequences are SGDLS and YYNGEE. The V gene end was trimmed by 3 bases and the J gene end by 3 bases; junction bases not matched to a gene: 8. CDR3 bases: TGTGCCAGCAGCGGAACCTCCGGGACAGGCTACAATGAGCAGTTCTTC. Its protein is CASSGTSGTGYNEQFF. Together with reference TRBV9 and TRBJ2-1, the CDR3 gives the full variable domain: DSGVTQTPKHLITATGQRVTLRCSPRSGDLSVYWYQQSLDQGLQFLIQYYNGEERAKGNILERFSAQQFPDLHSELNLSSLELGDSALYFCASSGTSGTGYNEQFFGPGTRLTVL.

V gene TRBV20-1 combines with J gene TRBJ1-2; D possibly corresponds to TRBD1 (6 bases). Germline V gene lookup returns CDR1 DFQATT and CDR2 SNEGSKA (reference sequence). The V and J ends lost 3 bases and 8 bases respectively, with 13 bases between them. The CDR3 extends over 12 amino acids. CDR3: CSASRSGGGYTF. The CDR3 DNA is TGCAGTGCTAGTCGGTCGGGGGGCGGCTACACCTTC.

In regard to this clone: One junction end does not reproduce the germline sequence, and a read error may be involved. V usage is TRBV5-1 and J usage is TRBJ2-1; unclear D gene. This CDR3 has 12 residues. Germline CDR1 reads SGHRS; CDR2 reads YFSETQ. The CDR3 nucleotides are TGCGCCAGCAGCTTGGACCACAATGTGCAGTTCTTC. Translated: CASSLDHNVQFF.

This sequence joins TRBV5-1 and TRBJ2-2; 10 positions match TRBD1. V lost 4 bases and J lost 7; bases outside the gene matches: 7. Germline loops: CDR1 SGHRS, CDR2 YFSETQ. The CDR3 is made up of 15 amino acids. The CDR3 DNA sequence: TGCGCCAGCAGCCCCGACAGGGGGCCTATCGGGGAGCTGTTTTTT. Translation: CASSPDRGPIGELFF.

This clone was counted a single time. The chain links TRBV5-4 to TRBJ2-7; 7 bases agree with TRBD1. V lost 4 bases and J lost 2; bases outside the gene matches: 9. From germline, CDR1 is SGHNT and CDR2 YYREEE (reference sequence). The CDR3 spans 15 residues. The CDR3 DNA is TGTGCCAGCAGCACGGGACAGCTAAAAACCTACGAGCAGTACTTC. It yields the protein CASSTGQLKTYEQYF.

The CDR3 region is CASSLSMRVDQPQHF. The CDR3 DNA sequence: TGTGCCAGCAGTCTTTCGATGAGGGTTGACCAGCCCCAGCATTTT. The chain links TRBV25-1 to TRBJ1-5; D remains unclear. The length of the CDR3 is 15 residues. CDR1 MGHDK and CDR2 SYGVNS come from the germline V gene. V shed 5 bases and J shed 7 bases, with 18 bases lying between them.